These T cell receptor beta chains were read from a single sample in a study of blood T cell repertoires in COVID-19. TCRdb's copy holds only in-frame clones and misses some; the assay was immunoSEQ multiplex PCR. The sample yields roughly 200,000 clones, 78% seen once. The sequenced material came from peripheral blood. The receptor set was obtained from a woman of 80 years or more with active or convalescent COVID-19. Each CDR3 is given with its conserved first and last residue. D genes are given only for firm matches. Some rows mark clone size as missing; the rest say once, few, many or name a class of expanded clone.

V gene	J gene	D gene	clone size	CDR3 protein	CDR3 DNA
TRBV24-1	TRBJ2-5	.	.	CATSDSGGPSRETQYF	TGTGCCACCAGTGACTCAGGGGGGCCTTCACGAGAGACCCAGTACTTC
TRBV28	TRBJ2-1	TRBD2	few	CASSLWTSGPYYNEQFF	TGTGCCAGCAGTTTATGGACTAGCGGGCCTTACTACAATGAGCAGTTCTTC
TRBV18	TRBJ2-2	.	.	CASSPSYANTGELFF	TGTGCCAGCTCACCTAGCTACGCGAACACCGGGGAGCTGTTTTTT
TRBV14	TRBJ2-2	.	.	CASSQIWSTGELFF	TGTGCCAGCAGCCAAATTTGGAGCACCGGGGAGCTGTTTTTT
TRBV28	TRBJ1-2	TRBD1	.	CASSSTGFYGYTF	TGTGCCAGCAGTTCGACAGGGTTCTATGGCTACACCTTC
TRBV28	TRBJ2-2	TRBD1	.	CASSLGGQGAGELFF	TGTGCCAGCAGTTTAGGCGGACAGGGGGCCGGGGAGCTGTTTTTT
TRBV18	TRBJ2-1	TRBD2	.	CASSELAGGLGEQFF	TGTGCCAGCTCAGAGCTAGCGGGGGGGCTTGGTGAGCAGTTCTTC
TRBV27	TRBJ1-4	TRBD1	.	CASSFRTGGGEKLFF	TGTGCCAGCAGTTTCCGGACAGGGGGTGGTGAAAAACTGTTTTTT
TRBV21-1	TRBJ1-2	.	.	CASTLVVRPAQNTF	TGTGCCAGCACCCTAGTTGTGAGGCCCGCTCAAAACACCTTC
TRBV5-1	TRBJ1-2	.	.	CASRPDRVGGYTF	TGCGCCAGCAGACCCGACAGAGTCGGGGGCTACACCTTC
TRBV27	TRBJ1-2	TRBD1	.	CASSPLTGEYGYTF	TGTGCCAGCAGTCCCCTGACAGGGGAGTATGGCTACACCTTC
TRBV5-1	TRBJ2-5	.	.	CASSLGDFQETQYF	TGCGCCAGCAGCTTGGGAGACTTTCAAGAGACCCAGTACTTC
TRBV19	TRBJ2-2	.	.	CASSIVGTSFGELFF	TGTGCCAGTAGTATAGTGGGCACTTCGTTCGGGGAGCTGTTTTTT
TRBV18	TRBJ2-3	.	.	CASSQSQGADTQYF	TGTGCCAGCTCACAATCGCAGGGCGCAGATACGCAGTATTTT
TRBV14	TRBJ2-1	.	.	CASSGAEQFF	TGTGCCAGCAGCGGAGCCGAGCAGTTCTTC
TRBV4-2	TRBJ1-4	TRBD1	.	CASSPDGTATNEKLFF	TGTGCCAGCAGCCCAGATGGGACAGCAACTAATGAAAAACTGTTTTTT
TRBV5-1	TRBJ2-3	TRBD2	.	CASSLRGGTDTQYF	TGCGCCAGCAGCTTGCGGGGGGGCACAGATACGCAGTATTTT
TRBV4-2	TRBJ2-1	.	.	CASSQSDGTGAYDEQFF	TGTGCCAGCAGCCAATCAGACGGGACGGGAGCCTACGATGAGCAGTTCTTC
TRBV9	TRBJ2-3	TRBD2	.	CASSALAGNADTQYF	TGTGCCAGCAGCGCACTAGCGGGGAACGCAGATACGCAGTATTTT
TRBV10-2	TRBJ2-2	TRBD2	.	CASRDWGGSGELFF	TGCGCCAGCAGAGACTGGGGGGGGTCCGGGGAGCTGTTTTTT
TRBV27	TRBJ2-7	TRBD1	once	CASSPGQGPGYEQYF	TGTGCCAGCAGCCCCGGACAGGGGCCTGGATACGAGCAGTACTTC
TRBV3-1/TRBV3-2	TRBJ2-5	TRBD1	.	CASSPRPGQGINQETQYF	TGTGCCAGCAGCCCCCGGCCCGGACAGGGAATAAACCAAGAGACCCAGTACTTC
TRBV27	TRBJ2-1	TRBD2	.	CASSRYGGGGYEQFF	TGTGCCAGCAGTCGCTATGGCGGGGGAGGGTATGAGCAGTTCTTC
TRBV12-3/TRBV12-4	TRBJ1-5	TRBD1	.	CASSPTRDRFQHF	TGTGCCAGCAGTCCCACCAGGGACAGGTTCCAGCATTTT
TRBV19	TRBJ1-2	.	.	CASRYLGENYGYTF	TGTGCCAGCCGCTACCTAGGGGAAAACTATGGCTACACCTTC
TRBV7-2	TRBJ1-2	.	.	CASSLAALNGYTF	TGTGCCAGCAGCTTAGCGGCCCTGAATGGCTACACCTTC
TRBV18	TRBJ2-1	TRBD1	.	CASSPVTGVSYNEQFF	TGTGCCAGCTCACCAGTTACAGGGGTCTCCTACAATGAGCAGTTCTTC
TRBV11-2	TRBJ2-7	.	.	CASSLALQAEQYF	TGTGCCAGCAGCTTAGCATTACAGGCCGAGCAGTACTTC
TRBV3-1/TRBV3-2	TRBJ1-4	TRBD1	.	CASSQLGTGGFGEKLFF	TGTGCCAGCAGCCAATTGGGGACAGGAGGGTTCGGTGAAAAACTGTTTTTT
TRBV24-1	TRBJ2-3	TRBD1	.	CATSDSKDRGRTDTQYF	TGTGCCACCAGTGATTCTAAGGACAGGGGCCGCACAGATACGCAGTATTTT
TRBV28	TRBJ2-3	TRBD1	.	CAIGRGRSTDTQYF	TGTGCCATCGGTAGGGGGCGGAGCACAGATACGCAGTATTTT
TRBV5-4	TRBJ2-2	.	.	CASSFQGNTGELFF	TGTGCCAGCAGCTTCCAGGGAAACACCGGGGAGCTGTTTTTT
TRBV7-9	TRBJ1-5	.	many	CASSLSGNQPQHF	TGTGCCAGCAGCTTATCCGGGAATCAGCCCCAGCATTTT
TRBV2	TRBJ1-5	TRBD1	few	CASSKNRGGQPQHF	TGTGCCAGCAGCAAAAACAGGGGAGGTCAGCCCCAGCATTTT
TRBV3-1/TRBV3-2	TRBJ2-1	.	.	CASSQVTGYNEQFF	TGTGCCAGCAGCCAAGTAACGGGGTACAATGAGCAGTTCTTC
TRBV5-1	TRBJ1-1	TRBD1	.	CASSLVSGGTGMNTEAFF	TGCGCCAGCAGCTTGGTCAGTGGAGGGACAGGGATGAACACTGAAGCTTTCTTT
TRBV5-8	TRBJ2-3	.	.	CASTLGGYTDTQYF	TGTGCCAGCACACTAGGGGGTTACACAGATACGCAGTATTTT
TRBV28	TRBJ2-7	TRBD2	.	CASTAGGAGFYEQYF	TGTGCCAGCACCGCGGGGGGGGCCGGTTTTTACGAGCAGTACTTC
TRBV4-1	TRBJ1-4	.	once	CASSQDLPGLGEKLFF	TGCGCCAGCAGCCAAGATCTCCCAGGGTTGGGAGAAAAACTGTTTTTT
TRBV12-3/TRBV12-4	TRBJ1-5	.	.	CASSAQGNQPQHF	TGTGCCAGCAGTGCACAGGGAAATCAGCCCCAGCATTTT
TRBV5-4	TRBJ1-2	TRBD1	.	CASSPGQGAYGYTF	TGTGCCAGCAGCCCCGGACAGGGGGCCTATGGCTACACCTTC
TRBV12-3/TRBV12-4	TRBJ2-2	.	.	CASSLSNTGELFF	TGTGCCAGCAGCCTCTCGAACACCGGGGAGCTGTTTTTT
TRBV3-1/TRBV3-2	TRBJ1-4	.	many	CASSRLRGAGEKLFF	TGTGCCAGCAGCCGCCTCCGCGGGGCGGGGGAAAAACTGTTTTTT
TRBV7-9	TRBJ2-1	.	.	CASSLPLSSYNEQFF	TGTGCCAGCAGCTTGCCCCTGAGCTCCTACAATGAGCAGTTCTTC
TRBV4-3	TRBJ1-4	TRBD1	.	CASSPWRDRFNEKLFF	TGCGCCAGCAGCCCCTGGAGGGACAGATTTAATGAAAAACTGTTTTTT
TRBV19	TRBJ2-7	.	.	CARKPGQQLRFVGEQYF	TGTGCCAGGAAACCGGGACAACAACTTAGGTTTGTCGGCGAGCAGTACTTC
TRBV7-7	TRBJ2-5	TRBD2	.	CASSPLPASGEETQYF	TGTGCCAGCAGCCCCCTGCCCGCTAGCGGGGAAGAGACCCAGTACTTC
TRBV3-1/TRBV3-2	TRBJ1-3	.	.	CASSPSRGNTIYF	TGTGCCAGCAGCCCTAGCCGGGGGAACACCATATATTTT